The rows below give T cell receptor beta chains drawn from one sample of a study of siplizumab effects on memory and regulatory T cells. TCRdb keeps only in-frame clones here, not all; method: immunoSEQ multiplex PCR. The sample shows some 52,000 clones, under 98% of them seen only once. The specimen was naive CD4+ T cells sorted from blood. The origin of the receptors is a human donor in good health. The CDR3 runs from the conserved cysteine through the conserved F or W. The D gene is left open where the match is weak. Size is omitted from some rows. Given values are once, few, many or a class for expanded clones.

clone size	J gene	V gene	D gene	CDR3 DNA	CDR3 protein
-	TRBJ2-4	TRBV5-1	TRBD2	TGCGCCAGCAGCCCGGGACTAGCGGGAGGACTAGCCAAAAACATTCAGTACTTC	CASSPGLAGGLAKNIQYF
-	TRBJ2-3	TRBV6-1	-	TGTGCCAGTAGGAGCACAGATACGCAGTATTTT	CASRSTDTQYF
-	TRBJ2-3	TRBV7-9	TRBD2	TGTGCCAGCAGCCTGGCTAGCGGGAGAGATACGCAGTATTTT	CASSLASGRDTQYF
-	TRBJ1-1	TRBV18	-	TGTGCCAGCTCACCCAATAATGGGGGCGCATCGGCTTTCTTT	CASSPNNGGASAFF
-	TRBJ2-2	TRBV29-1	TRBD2	TGCAGCGTGAGGCTAGCGGGAGTAGGAACCGGGGAGCTGTTTTTT	CSVRLAGVGTGELFF
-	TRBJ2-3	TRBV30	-	TGTGCCTGGAGTGTACGGGCTATCACAGATACGCAGTATTTT	CAWSVRAITDTQYF
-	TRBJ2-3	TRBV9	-	TGTGCCAGCAGCGTAGGGACTAGCACAGATACGCAGTATTTT	CASSVGTSTDTQYF
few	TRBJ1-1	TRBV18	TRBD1	TGTGCCAGCTCACCGAAGGGGGCGGGGAGCACTGAAGCTTTCTTT	CASSPKGAGSTEAFF
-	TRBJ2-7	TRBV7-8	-	TGTGCCAGCAGCTTAGCGGTTGCCTACGAGCAGTACTTC	CASSLAVAYEQYF
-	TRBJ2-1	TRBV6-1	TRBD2	TGTGCCAGCAGTGAACGTTCTATTAGTACTAGCGGGAGTGTTGAGCAGTTCTTC	CASSERSISTSGSVEQFF
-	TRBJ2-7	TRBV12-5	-	TGTGCTAGTGGTTTGGTACGTCAATACCCCTACGAGCAGTACTTC	CASGLVRQYPYEQYF
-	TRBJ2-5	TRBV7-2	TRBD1	TGTGCCAGCAGCTCCTGGACAGGGGTTGTGGGGGAGACCCAGTACTTC	CASSSWTGVVGETQYF
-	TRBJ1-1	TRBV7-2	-	TGTGCCAGCAGCTTGAGGGTCATGAACACTGAAGCTTTCTTT	CASSLRVMNTEAFF
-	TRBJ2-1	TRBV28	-	TGTGCCAGCATCCCGAGGGGGGCCTACAATGAGCAGTTCTTC	CASIPRGAYNEQFF
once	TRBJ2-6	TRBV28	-	TGTGCCAGCAGTTTAAGTCCCGGCTCTGGGGCCAACGTCCTGACTTTC	CASSLSPGSGANVLTF
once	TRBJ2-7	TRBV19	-	TGTGCCAGTAGTATTAGGGACGGGAAAAGCTACGAGCAGTACTTC	CASSIRDGKSYEQYF
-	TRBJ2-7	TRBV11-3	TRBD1	TGTGCCAGCAGCCACCCGGACAGGGGGCGTCACGAGCAGTACTTC	CASSHPDRGRHEQYF
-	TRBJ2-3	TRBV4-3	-	TGCGCCAGCAGCCAAGATCAACTTCGCACAGATACGCAGTATTTT	CASSQDQLRTDTQYF
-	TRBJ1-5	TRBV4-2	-	TGTGCCAGCAGCCAAGACGGTTTGGGCAATCAGCCCCAGCATTTT	CASSQDGLGNQPQHF
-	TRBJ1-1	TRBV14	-	TGTGCCAGCAGCCAAGAAAGAGGCGGACTCACTGAAGCTTTCTTT	CASSQERGGLTEAFF
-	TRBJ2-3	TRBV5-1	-	TGCGCCAGCAGCCTGGGTGATACGCAGTATTTT	CASSLGDTQYF
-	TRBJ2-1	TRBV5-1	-	TGCGCCAGCAGCTACGCCACTGGCGGGAATTACAATGAGCAGTTCTTC	CASSYATGGNYNEQFF
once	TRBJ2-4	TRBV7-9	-	TGTGCCAGCAGCTTAACTTCAGGGAAAAACATTCAGTACTTC	CASSLTSGKNIQYF
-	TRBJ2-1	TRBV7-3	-	TGTGCCAGCAGCTTATCAAACCTGGGGGATGAGCAGTTCTTC	CASSLSNLGDEQFF
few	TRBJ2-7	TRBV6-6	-	TGTGCCAGCAGTTACTCCTGGCTAGAGCAGTACTTC	CASSYSWLEQYF
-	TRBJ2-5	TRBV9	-	TGTGCCAGCAGCGTGGTAGGGTCGGGGGAGACCCAGTACTTC	CASSVVGSGETQYF